This T cell receptor beta chain was identified in a study of blood T cell repertoires in COVID-19. On the study more broadly: COVID-19 samples collected from the United States, Italy and Spain covered acute and convalescent phases. Nucleic acid was either cDNA or gDNA, and it came from T cells, B-cell-depleted T cells, or PBMCs.

The ends lost 1 base at V and 10 bases at J; junction bases unmatched: 9. The germline V gene encodes CDR1 LGHNA and CDR2 YSLEER. The CDR3 loop spans 17 amino acids. Authors' data handling: Quantification of nucleated cells was approximated via reference gene primer amplification. Assay used: immunoSEQ multiplex PCR; TCRdb lists only in-frame clones, some missing. From that table come the V and J calls and clone size; the DNA was used to work out D and trimming. The sample yields about 210,000 clones, roughly 79% seen once. The chain recombines TRBV4-3 with TRBJ1-6, with 11 bases matching TRBD1. Sequenced sample: PBMCs or T cells enriched from blood (not recorded which). The sequence derives from a woman aged 45-60 years with acute COVID-19. CDR3 nucleotide sequence: TGCGCCAGCAGCCAAGGCCCCCGGACAGGGGGCGTATCACCCCTCCACTTT. Protein product: CASSQGPRTGGVSPLHF.